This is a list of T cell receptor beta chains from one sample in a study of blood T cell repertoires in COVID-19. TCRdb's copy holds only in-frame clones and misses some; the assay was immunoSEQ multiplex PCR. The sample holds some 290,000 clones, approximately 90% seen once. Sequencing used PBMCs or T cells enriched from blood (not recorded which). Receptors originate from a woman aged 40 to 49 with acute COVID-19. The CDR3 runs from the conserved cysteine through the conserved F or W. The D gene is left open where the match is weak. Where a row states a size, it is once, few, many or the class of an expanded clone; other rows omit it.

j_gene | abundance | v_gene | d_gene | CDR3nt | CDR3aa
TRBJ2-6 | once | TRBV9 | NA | TGTGCCAGTACCACAGGGTTCTCTGGGGCCAACGTCCTGACTTTC | CASTTGFSGANVLTF
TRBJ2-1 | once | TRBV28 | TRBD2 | TGTGCCAGCAGTCGGGGGGGGGCTTACAATGAGCAGTTCTTC | CASSRGGAYNEQFF
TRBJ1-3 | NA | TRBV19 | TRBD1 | TGTGCCAGTAGTATGCTTGGGACAGGAGAGAGAAACACCATATATTTT | CASSMLGTGERNTIYF
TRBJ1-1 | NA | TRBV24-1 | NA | TGTGCCACCAGTGATTCAGGATTCACTGAAGCTTTCTTT | CATSDSGFTEAFF
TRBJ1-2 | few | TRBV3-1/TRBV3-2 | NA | TGTGCCAGCAGCCGAGGAGACTCCTTCTATGGCTACACCTTC | CASSRGDSFYGYTF
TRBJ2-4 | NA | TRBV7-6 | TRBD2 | TGTGCCAGCAGCACCGGACTAGCGGGAGGGCCGGGGGCCAAAAACATTCAGTACTTC | CASSTGLAGGPGAKNIQYF
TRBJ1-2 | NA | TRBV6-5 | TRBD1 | TGTGCCAGCATCCAAGAGACAGGGATCGGCTATGGCTACACCTTC | CASIQETGIGYGYTF
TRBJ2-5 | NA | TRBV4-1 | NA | TGCGCCAGCAGCCAATCGGGAGAGACCCAGTACTTC | CASSQSGETQYF
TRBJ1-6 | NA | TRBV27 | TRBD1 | TGTGCCAGCAGGACCCGGGACAGGGGTTCACCCCTCCACTTT | CASRTRDRGSPLHF
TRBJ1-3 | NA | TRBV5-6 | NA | TGTGCCAGCAGCCCCCTACCGGGAAACACCATATATTTT | CASSPLPGNTIYF
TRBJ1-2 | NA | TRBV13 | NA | TGTGCCGGCAGCCCGCCCTCCAGGGGCGACATGAAGGGCTACACCTTC | CAGSPPSRGDMKGYTF
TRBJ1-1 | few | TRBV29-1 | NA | TGCAGCAGTGGGAGTGGCACTGAAGCTTTCTTT | CSSGSGTEAFF
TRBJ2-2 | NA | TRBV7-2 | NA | TGTGCCAGCCGCCCCGGAGGGAACACCGGGGAGCTGTTTTTT | CASRPGGNTGELFF
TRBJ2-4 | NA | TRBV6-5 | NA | TGTGCCAGCAGTTCTGGACAAGCCAAAAACATTCAGTACTTC | CASSSGQAKNIQYF
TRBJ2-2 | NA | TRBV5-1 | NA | TGCGCCAGCAGCTTGGCCATCGGGGGGCGGTCTCCCGGGGAGCTGTTTTTT | CASSLAIGGRSPGELFF
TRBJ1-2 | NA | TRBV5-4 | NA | TGTGCCAGCAGCCCGGAGGGTACTGGCTACACCTTC | CASSPEGTGYTF
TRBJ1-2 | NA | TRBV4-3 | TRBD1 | TGCGCCAGCAGCGGGCGAGGGACAGATGGGAGCTACACCTTC | CASSGRGTDGSYTF
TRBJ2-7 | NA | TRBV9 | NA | TGTGCCAGCAGCCCGGGCAAGGGGGGGGACGCCTACGAGCAGTACTTC | CASSPGKGGDAYEQYF
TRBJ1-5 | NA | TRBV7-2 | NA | TGTGCCAGCAGCTTAGGGGCAGGGGAAAACAATCAGCCCCAGCATTTT | CASSLGAGENNQPQHF
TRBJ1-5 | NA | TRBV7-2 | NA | TGTGCCAGCAGCTTAATGCAGGGTGGCGGTCAGCCCCAGCATTTT | CASSLMQGGGQPQHF
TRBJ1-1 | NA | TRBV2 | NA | TGTGCCAGGAGGGGGGGAAGGGGTGAAGCTTTCTTT | CARRGGRGEAFF
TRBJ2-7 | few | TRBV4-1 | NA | TGCGCCAGCAGCCAAGTACAGGGCCGCGAGCAGTACTTC | CASSQVQGREQYF
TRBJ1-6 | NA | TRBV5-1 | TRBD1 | TGCGCCAGCAGCTTGAGGTCCCTAGGGGGCCGGTCACCCCTCCACTTT | CASSLRSLGGRSPLHF
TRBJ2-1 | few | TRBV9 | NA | TGTGCCAGCAGCGTAGACCCCGGACTTTTTGACAATGAGCAGTTCTTC | CASSVDPGLFDNEQFF
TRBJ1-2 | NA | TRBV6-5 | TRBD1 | TGTGCCAGCAGCGCAAGGGGGACAGTTAACGGCTACACCTTC | CASSARGTVNGYTF
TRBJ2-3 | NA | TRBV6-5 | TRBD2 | TGTGCCAGCAGTTACTGGCGGGGGGTGGATACGCAGTATTTT | CASSYWRGVDTQYF
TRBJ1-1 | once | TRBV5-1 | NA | TGCGCCAGCAGCGGGGAGAGGGGGACTGAAGCTTTCTTT | CASSGERGTEAFF
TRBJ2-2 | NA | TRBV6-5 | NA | TGTGCCAGCAGTTACGTTCGCAGGGGCGGGACCGGGGAGCTGTTTTTT | CASSYVRRGGTGELFF
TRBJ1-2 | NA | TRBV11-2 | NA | TGTGCCAGCAGCTTCTGGGGGCTCCAACGGAGCTATGGCTACACCTTC | CASSFWGLQRSYGYTF
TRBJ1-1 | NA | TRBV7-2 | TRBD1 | TGTGCCAGCAGCTTGACAGGGTCCCCGAACACTGAAGCTTTCTTT | CASSLTGSPNTEAFF
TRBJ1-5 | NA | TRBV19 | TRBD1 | TGTGCCAGTAGCCTTTCAAGGGGGACAGGGGGAGGCAATCAGCCCCAGCATTTT | CASSLSRGTGGGNQPQHF
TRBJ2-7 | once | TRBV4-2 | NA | TGTGCCAGCAGCCAAGTCGCGGGAAACTACGAGCAGTACTTC | CASSQVAGNYEQYF
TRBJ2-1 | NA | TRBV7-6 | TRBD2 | TGTGCCAGCAGCCCCAACGGACTAGCGTCCGATGAGCAGTTCTTC | CASSPNGLASDEQFF
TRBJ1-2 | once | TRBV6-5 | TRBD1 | TGTGCCAGCAGTTTGTCCGGGACAGGGGGTGGCTACACCTTC | CASSLSGTGGGYTF
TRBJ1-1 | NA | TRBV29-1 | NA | TGCAGCGACGTTGCGGGTGGGATGAACACTGAAGCTTTCTTT | CSDVAGGMNTEAFF
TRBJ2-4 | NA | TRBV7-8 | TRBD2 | TGTGCCAGCAGCTTAGCAGCGGGGGGGCGACTCAAAAACATTCAGTACTTC | CASSLAAGGRLKNIQYF
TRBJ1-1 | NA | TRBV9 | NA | TGTGCCAGCAGCGGGGGAGGGCTTAACACTGAAGCTTTCTTT | CASSGGGLNTEAFF
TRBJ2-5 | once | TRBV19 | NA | TGTGCCAGTAGTATAGATGGTAGGGGGGGCCCAGAGACCCAGTACTTC | CASSIDGRGGPETQYF
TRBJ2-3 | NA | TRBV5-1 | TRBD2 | TGCGCCAGCAGCTTGCAATTAGCGGGAGAAGGGGATACGCAGTATTTT | CASSLQLAGEGDTQYF
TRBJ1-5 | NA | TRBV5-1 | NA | TGCGCCAGCAGCTTGGAAGGGGCAAATAGCAATCAGCCCCAGCATTTT | CASSLEGANSNQPQHF
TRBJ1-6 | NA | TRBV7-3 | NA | TGTGCCAGCAGCTTAAGGCGGGATTCACCCCTCCACTTT | CASSLRRDSPLHF
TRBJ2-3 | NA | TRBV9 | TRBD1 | TGTGCCAGCAGCGAAACAGGGGGGAGCACAGATACGCAGTATTTT | CASSETGGSTDTQYF
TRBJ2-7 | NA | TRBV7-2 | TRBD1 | TGTGCCAGCAGCTTAGCGGGGGACAGGGGGGACGAGCAGTACTTC | CASSLAGDRGDEQYF
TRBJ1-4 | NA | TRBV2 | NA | TGTGCCAGCAGTGGAGGGATAAAGACCGCATTTAATGAAAAACTGTTTTTT | CASSGGIKTAFNEKLFF
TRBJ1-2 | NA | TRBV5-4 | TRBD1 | TGTGCCAGCAGTAACGCCCGACAGGGTACGAACTATGGCTACACCTTC | CASSNARQGTNYGYTF
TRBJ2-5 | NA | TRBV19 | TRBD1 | TGTGCCAGTAGTATAGGCGGTTGGGACAGCGAAGAGACCCAGTACTTC | CASSIGGWDSEETQYF
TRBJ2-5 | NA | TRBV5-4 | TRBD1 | TGTGCCAGCAGCCCGCAAACAGGGGAAGAGACCCAGTACTTC | CASSPQTGEETQYF
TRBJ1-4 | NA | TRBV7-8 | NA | TGTGCCAGCACCCCAACAACTAATGAAAAACTGTTTTTT | CASTPTTNEKLFF
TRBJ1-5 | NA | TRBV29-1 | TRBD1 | TGCAGCGTTGATTTTCGCAGGGGGATCCAGATCGGGTATCAGCCCCAGCATTTT | CSVDFRRGIQIGYQPQHF
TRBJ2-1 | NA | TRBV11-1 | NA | TGTGCCAGCAGCTTCGGGTCAGGGCCGTACAATGAGCAGTTCTTC | CASSFGSGPYNEQFF
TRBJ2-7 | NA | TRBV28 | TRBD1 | TGTGCCAGCAGTTCAGCCGGGACAGGGGAGTGGGAGCAGTACTTC | CASSSAGTGEWEQYF
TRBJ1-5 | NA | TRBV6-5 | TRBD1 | TGTGCCAGCAGCACAGGGGGCGCGGATCAGCCCCAGCATTTT | CASSTGGADQPQHF
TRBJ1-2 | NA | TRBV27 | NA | TGTGCCAGCAGTCTCATTACAGGGACTGGCTACACCTTC | CASSLITGTGYTF